This TCR beta chain was identified in a study of blood T cell repertoires in COVID-19. For the study at large: The samples span acute and convalescent COVID-19 from the United States, Italy and Spain. Nucleic acid was either cDNA or gDNA, and it came from T cells, B-cell-depleted T cells, or PBMCs.

Recruited during active infection, patients (from Seattle) were subsequently followed longitudinally. The CDR3 extends over 13 amino acids. Germline lookup yields CDR1 KGHDR and CDR2 SFDVKD. V lost 9 bases, J lost 8 bases, and 18 bases lay in between. This clone occurred once. Original methodology: Estimates of nucleated cell counts were drawn from the amplification of reference gene primers. Clones were sequenced by immunoSEQ multiplex PCR, and TCRdb holds only the in-frame ones, with some missing. V and J calls and clone size are copied from that table; D and trimming were computed from the DNA. The table includes more than 200,000 clones, 88% detected once.

Sequenced sample: peripheral blood. The clonotype comes from a woman in her thirties with COVID-19, enrolled during active disease. The chain is built from TRBV24-1 and TRBJ1-2; unclear D gene. CDR3 sequence: CATGPQYLAGYTF. The DNA of the CDR3 is TGTGCCACCGGCCCCCAGTATCTGGCCGGCTACACCTTC.